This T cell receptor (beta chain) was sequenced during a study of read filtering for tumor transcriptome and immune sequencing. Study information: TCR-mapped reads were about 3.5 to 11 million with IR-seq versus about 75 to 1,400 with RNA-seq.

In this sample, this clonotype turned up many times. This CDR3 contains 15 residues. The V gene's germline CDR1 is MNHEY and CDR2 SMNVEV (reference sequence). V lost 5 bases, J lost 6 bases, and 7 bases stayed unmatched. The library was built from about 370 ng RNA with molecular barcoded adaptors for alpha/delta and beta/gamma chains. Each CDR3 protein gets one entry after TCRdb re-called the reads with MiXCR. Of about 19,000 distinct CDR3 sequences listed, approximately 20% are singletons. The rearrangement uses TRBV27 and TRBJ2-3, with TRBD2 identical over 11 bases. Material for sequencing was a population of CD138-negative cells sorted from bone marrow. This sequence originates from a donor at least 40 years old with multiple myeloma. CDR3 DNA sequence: TGTGCCAGCAGTCTTACTAGCGGGAGTGGCGATACGCAGTATTTT. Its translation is CASSLTSGSGDTQYF.